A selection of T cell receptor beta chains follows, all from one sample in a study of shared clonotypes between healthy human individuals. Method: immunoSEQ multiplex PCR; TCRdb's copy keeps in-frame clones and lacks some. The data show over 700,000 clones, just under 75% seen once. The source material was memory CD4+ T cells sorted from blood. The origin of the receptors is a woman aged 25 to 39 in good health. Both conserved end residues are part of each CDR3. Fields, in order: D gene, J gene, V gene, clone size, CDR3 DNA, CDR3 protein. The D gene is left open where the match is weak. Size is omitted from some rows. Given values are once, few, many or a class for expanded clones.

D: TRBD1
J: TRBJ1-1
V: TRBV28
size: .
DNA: TGTGCCAGCAGTAAAGGACAGGTTCCGAACACTGAAGCTTTCTTT
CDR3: CASSKGQVPNTEAFF

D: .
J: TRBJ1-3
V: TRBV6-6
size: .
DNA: TGTGCCAGCAGTTCACAGGGATACTCTGGAAACACCATATATTTT
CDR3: CASSSQGYSGNTIYF

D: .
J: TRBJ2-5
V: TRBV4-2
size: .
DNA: TGTGCCAGCAGCCCTCTCGGGCGATCAGAGACCCAGTACTTC
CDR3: CASSPLGRSETQYF

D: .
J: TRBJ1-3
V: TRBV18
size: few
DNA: TGTGCCAGCTCACCACCATTAGTCTCTGGAAACACCATATATTTT
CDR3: CASSPPLVSGNTIYF

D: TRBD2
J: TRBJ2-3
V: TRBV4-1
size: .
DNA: TGCGCCAGCGGCGGGAGCGGTGAGGTTACGCAGTATTTT
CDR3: CASGGSGEVTQYF

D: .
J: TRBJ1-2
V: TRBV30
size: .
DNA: TGTGCCTTGTATGGCTACACCTTC
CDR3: CALYGYTF

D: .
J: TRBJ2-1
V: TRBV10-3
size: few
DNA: TGTGCCATCAGCCGAGCCTCGAAGGGGGGTAATGAGCAGTTCTTC
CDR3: CAISRASKGGNEQFF

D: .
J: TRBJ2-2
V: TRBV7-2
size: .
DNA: TGTGCCAGCAGCCCGCCAACTAGGTCCGGGGAGCTGTTTTTT
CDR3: CASSPPTRSGELFF

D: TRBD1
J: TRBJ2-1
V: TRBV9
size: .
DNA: TGTGCCAGCAGCACCCAGAGCAGGGGGTATGAGCAGTTCTTC
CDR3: CASSTQSRGYEQFF

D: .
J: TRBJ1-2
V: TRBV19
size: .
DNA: TGTGCCAGTAGTATCTACGGAAGAGCTAACTATGGCTACACCTTC
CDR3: CASSIYGRANYGYTF

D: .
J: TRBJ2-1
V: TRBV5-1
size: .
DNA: TGCGCCAGCAGCTTGGAACCGGGACGCTACAATGAGCAGTTCTTC
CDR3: CASSLEPGRYNEQFF

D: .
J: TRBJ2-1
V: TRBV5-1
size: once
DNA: TGCGCCAGCAGCATTGGACAGCCACCCTACAATGAGCAGTTCTTC
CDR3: CASSIGQPPYNEQFF

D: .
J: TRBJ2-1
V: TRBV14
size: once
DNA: TGTGCCAGCAGCCAAGATCTTCTTCGGAGCCTCAATGAGCAGTTCTTC
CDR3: CASSQDLLRSLNEQFF

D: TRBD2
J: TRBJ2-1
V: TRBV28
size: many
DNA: TGTGCCAGTAGACTAGCGGGATACAATGAGCAGTTCTTC
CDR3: CASRLAGYNEQFF

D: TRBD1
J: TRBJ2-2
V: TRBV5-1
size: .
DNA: TGCGCCAGCAGCCGACAGGGAACCGGGGAGCTGTTTTTT
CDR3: CASSRQGTGELFF